Listed below are T cell receptor beta chains from one sample, sequenced in a study of blood T cell repertoires in COVID-19. Libraries were prepared by immunoSEQ multiplex PCR; TCRdb keeps only in-frame clonotypes and omits some of them. The sample contains 200,000 to 250,000 clones, 70% to 90% of which appear only once. The sample comprised peripheral blood. These receptors all stem from a man between 18 and 35 years old with active or convalescent COVID-19. Each CDR3 is given with its conserved first and last residue. D genes are given only for firm matches. Not every row has a clone size; where given, it reads once, few, many or a size class.

CDR3 DNA	CDR3 protein	D gene	V gene	J gene	clone size
TGTGCCAGCAGTTTTTTGGGGAGTGAGAACACTGAAGCTTTCTTT	CASSFLGSENTEAFF	NA	TRBV27	TRBJ1-1	NA
TGTGCCATCAGTGAATCCCAGGGCTGGGGCTACACCTTC	CAISESQGWGYTF	NA	TRBV10-3	TRBJ1-2	NA
TGTGCCAGCAGTTTCCGGGATGGACAGGGCGGCCAGCCCCAGCATTTT	CASSFRDGQGGQPQHF	TRBD1	TRBV28	TRBJ1-5	once
TGCGCCAGCAGCTTAGTTCCGGGAGAGACCCAGTACTTC	CASSLVPGETQYF	NA	TRBV5-1	TRBJ2-5	NA
TGTGCCAGCAGTTCCCCGGGACAGTCAAACTATGGCTACACCTTC	CASSSPGQSNYGYTF	TRBD1	TRBV6-5	TRBJ1-2	NA
TGCGCCAGCAGCTCAGGGACTAGCGGGATTACCTACGAGCAGTACTTC	CASSSGTSGITYEQYF	TRBD2	TRBV5-1	TRBJ2-7	NA
TGTGCCCTCCTAAAGCGGGTAATTCAGTTCTTC	CALLKRVIQFF	NA	TRBV6-6	TRBJ2-1	many
TGTGCCAGCAGGGCCATATGGACAGGGGGCTACGAGCAGTACTTC	CASRAIWTGGYEQYF	TRBD1	TRBV6-5	TRBJ2-7	NA
TGCGCCAGCAGTGGCGGACAGGGGGTCAGCGAGCAGTACTTC	CASSGGQGVSEQYF	TRBD1	TRBV10-2	TRBJ2-7	NA
TGTGCCAGCAGCTTGAGGCGCACAGATACGCAGTATTTT	CASSLRRTDTQYF	NA	TRBV11-2	TRBJ2-3	NA
TGCGCCAGCAGCAGACAATTACTAGCGGGAAACAATGAGCAGTTCTTC	CASSRQLLAGNNEQFF	TRBD2	TRBV10-2	TRBJ2-1	NA
TGTGCCTGGAACAGGGGGAACACTGAAGCTTTCTTT	CAWNRGNTEAFF	TRBD1	TRBV30	TRBJ1-1	NA
TGTGCCAGCAGCGTGGCGGCTAGCACAGATACGCAGTATTTT	CASSVAASTDTQYF	NA	TRBV9	TRBJ2-3	NA
TGTGCCAGTACCCGTGAGGCGGGGGGCTACACCTTC	CASTREAGGYTF	NA	TRBV12-3/TRBV12-4	TRBJ1-2	NA
TGTGCCAGCAGTTCCCGGACAGGGAAGGTTTATGGCTACACCTTC	CASSSRTGKVYGYTF	TRBD1	TRBV28	TRBJ1-2	NA
TGCGCCAGCAGCCAAGTCACAGGGCCTGACTATGGCTACACCTTC	CASSQVTGPDYGYTF	NA	TRBV4-1	TRBJ1-2	NA
TGTGCCAGCAGCTTAGAGGGGAGCACCATATATTTT	CASSLEGSTIYF	NA	TRBV11-2	TRBJ1-3	NA
TGTGCCAGCAGTCCTCCTTGGGGCGGCTTTGCAACTAATGAAAAACTGTTTTTT	CASSPPWGGFATNEKLFF	NA	TRBV28	TRBJ1-4	NA
TGTGCCAGCAGGGGGGGCTCCTACAATGAGCAGTTCTTC	CASRGGSYNEQFF	NA	TRBV27	TRBJ2-1	NA
TGTGCCAGCTCACCTAGAAGCAATCAGCCCCAGCATTTT	CASSPRSNQPQHF	NA	TRBV18	TRBJ1-5	NA
TGTGCCTGGAGTCCCAGAGGCCCGCGGCCCACTGAAGCTTTCTTT	CAWSPRGPRPTEAFF	NA	TRBV30	TRBJ1-1	NA
TGTGCCAGCAGCTTAATGGGGGTTGGGACATTGCATCAGCCCCAGCATTTT	CASSLMGVGTLHQPQHF	NA	TRBV7-6	TRBJ1-5	NA
TGTGCCAGCAGCTTAGGGGGACAGGGCGCAGGGACTGAAGCTTTCTTT	CASSLGGQGAGTEAFF	TRBD1	TRBV7-6	TRBJ1-1	NA
TGTGCCAGCAGCTTAAACAGGGGCTACGAGCAGTACTTC	CASSLNRGYEQYF	TRBD1	TRBV11-2	TRBJ2-7	NA
TGTGCCAGCAGTTACCCCCGCTACGAGCAGTACTTC	CASSYPRYEQYF	NA	TRBV6-2/TRBV6-3	TRBJ2-7	NA
TGTGCCAGCAGCCCGGGACAGGGGGCCCTTACTTCCTACGAGCAGTACTTC	CASSPGQGALTSYEQYF	TRBD1	TRBV7-6	TRBJ2-7	once
TGTGCCAGCAGCCCGGGACAGGGTAACTATGGCTACACCTTC	CASSPGQGNYGYTF	TRBD1	TRBV7-3	TRBJ1-2	NA
TGTGCCAGCAGCCCCCTGGCCAGGGGGCTAGTAAACACCATATATTTT	CASSPLARGLVNTIYF	TRBD1	TRBV3-1/TRBV3-2	TRBJ1-3	NA
TGTGCCAGCAGAACGGGACAGGGGGCCTACGAGCAGTACTTC	CASRTGQGAYEQYF	TRBD1	TRBV6-1	TRBJ2-7	NA
TGTGCCAGCTCACCAGGTGCAGACTATGGCTACACCTTC	CASSPGADYGYTF	NA	TRBV18	TRBJ1-2	NA
TGTGCCACCAGTGACTCCCAAGAGACCCAGTACTTC	CATSDSQETQYF	NA	TRBV24-1	TRBJ2-5	NA
TGTGCCATCAGATCCAGCGGGACGGACAATGAGCAGTTCTTC	CAIRSSGTDNEQFF	TRBD2	TRBV10-3	TRBJ2-1	NA
TGTGCCAGCAGCGGGGACAGGGCCCCCTACAATGAGCAGTTCTTC	CASSGDRAPYNEQFF	TRBD1	TRBV5-4	TRBJ2-1	NA
TGTGCCAGCAGCGCCGGACAGATCTACGAGCAGTACTTC	CASSAGQIYEQYF	NA	TRBV6-5	TRBJ2-7	NA
TGCAGTGCTAGTTTTCCCAGCTCCTACGAGCAGTACTTC	CSASFPSSYEQYF	NA	TRBV20-1	TRBJ2-7	NA
TGTGCCAGCAGAGACGCGGGACTAGGTACCTACGAGCAGTACTTC	CASRDAGLGTYEQYF	TRBD2	TRBV27	TRBJ2-7	once
TGTGCCTGGACGGGACAGGCAAATTCACCCCTCCACTTT	CAWTGQANSPLHF	TRBD1	TRBV30	TRBJ1-6	NA
TGTGCCAGCAGCGGCAGGGTATCGGATACGCAGTATTTT	CASSGRVSDTQYF	NA	TRBV7-2	TRBJ2-3	NA
TGTGCCAGCCAGCGGGTCTCCTACAATGAGCAGTTCTTC	CASQRVSYNEQFF	NA	TRBV6-6	TRBJ2-1	NA
TGTGCCAGCAGTTTTAGAGCAGGGGAGCGGGGCTACACCTTC	CASSFRAGERGYTF	NA	TRBV27	TRBJ1-2	NA
TGTGCCAGCAGCTCGGGACAGGGTTTTGAAGCTTTCTTT	CASSSGQGFEAFF	TRBD1	TRBV7-9	TRBJ1-1	NA
TGTGCCGCTCTAGGGGCGGCGAGCTCTGGGGCCAACGTCCTGACTTTC	CAALGAASSGANVLTF	NA	TRBV7-2	TRBJ2-6	NA
TGTGCCAGCAGCGTAGGGCAGGTCGGGAAAGGCTACACCTTC	CASSVGQVGKGYTF	NA	TRBV9	TRBJ1-2	few
TGCGCCAGCAGCCCTGGATCCGGAGGCGGCACTGAAGCTTTCTTT	CASSPGSGGGTEAFF	NA	TRBV5-1	TRBJ1-1	NA
TGTGCCAGCAGCCAAGTCAGCGGGAGGTTCTCCGGGGAGCTGTTTTTT	CASSQVSGRFSGELFF	TRBD2	TRBV14	TRBJ2-2	few
TGTGCCAGCAGCTATAATTGGAGGAGCTCCTACGAGCAGTACTTC	CASSYNWRSSYEQYF	NA	TRBV6-1	TRBJ2-7	few
TGTGCCAGCTCACCGGACAGGGGGTCGGCACCCCTCCACTTT	CASSPDRGSAPLHF	TRBD1	TRBV18	TRBJ1-6	NA
TGTGCCTGGAGTGCCTTATGGGGGGATAATTCACCCCTCCACTTT	CAWSALWGDNSPLHF	NA	TRBV30	TRBJ1-6	NA
TGTGCCACCAGTGATTCGAGTGCATACAATGAGCAGTTCTTC	CATSDSSAYNEQFF	NA	TRBV24-1	TRBJ2-1	NA
TGTGCCAGCAGTCAGGGACTAGTAAACTACGAGCAGTACTTC	CASSQGLVNYEQYF	TRBD2	TRBV6-5	TRBJ2-7	NA
TGTGCCAGCAGCTTTTCCGGAGCGTACACCGGGGAGCTGTTTTTT	CASSFSGAYTGELFF	NA	TRBV7-2	TRBJ2-2	NA
TGTGCCAGCAGCCAAGATCTAGCCTCCTACGAGCAGTACTTC	CASSQDLASYEQYF	NA	TRBV3-1/TRBV3-2	TRBJ2-7	few
TGTGCCAGTAGTATACAGGGGGCCCAAGGGACCCAGTACTTC	CASSIQGAQGTQYF	TRBD1	TRBV19	TRBJ2-5	NA
TGTGCCACCAGTGATAAATGGGACAGGGAGGACACTGAAGCTTTCTTT	CATSDKWDREDTEAFF	TRBD1	TRBV24-1	TRBJ1-1	NA
TGTGCCAGCAGCAGGAGGGGAGAAGGTCAGCCCCAGCATTTT	CASSRRGEGQPQHF	NA	TRBV28	TRBJ1-5	NA